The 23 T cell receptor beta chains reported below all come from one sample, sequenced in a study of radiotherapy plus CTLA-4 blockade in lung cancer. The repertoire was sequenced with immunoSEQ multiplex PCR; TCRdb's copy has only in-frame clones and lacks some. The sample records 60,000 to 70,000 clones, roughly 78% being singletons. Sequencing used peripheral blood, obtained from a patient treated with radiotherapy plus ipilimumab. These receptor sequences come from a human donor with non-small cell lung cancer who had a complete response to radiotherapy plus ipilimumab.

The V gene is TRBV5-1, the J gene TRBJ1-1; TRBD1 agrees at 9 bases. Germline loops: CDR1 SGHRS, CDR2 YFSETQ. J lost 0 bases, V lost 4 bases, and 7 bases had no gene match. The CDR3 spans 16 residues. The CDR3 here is CASSQGQGTLNTEAFF. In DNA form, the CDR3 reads TGCGCCAGCAGCCAAGGACAGGGGACTCTGAACACTGAAGCTTTCTTT. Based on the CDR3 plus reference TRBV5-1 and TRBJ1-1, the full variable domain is KAGVTQTPRYLIKTRGQQVTLSCSPISGHRSVSWYQQTPGQGLQFLFEYFSETQRNKGNFPGRFSGRQFSNSRSEMNVSTLELGDSALYLCASSQGQGTLNTEAFFGQGTRLTVV.

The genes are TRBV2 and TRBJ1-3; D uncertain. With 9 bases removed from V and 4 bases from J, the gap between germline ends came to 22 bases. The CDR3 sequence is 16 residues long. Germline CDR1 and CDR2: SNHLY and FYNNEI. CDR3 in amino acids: CARTNIGPGPGNTIYF. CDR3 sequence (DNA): TGTGCCAGGACAAACATCGGGCCGGGTCCAGGAAACACCATATATTTT.

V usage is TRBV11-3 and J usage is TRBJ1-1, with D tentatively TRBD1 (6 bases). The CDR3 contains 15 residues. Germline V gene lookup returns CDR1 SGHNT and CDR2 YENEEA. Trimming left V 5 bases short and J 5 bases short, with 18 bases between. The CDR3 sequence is CASSPQSGVMTEAFF. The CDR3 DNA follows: TGTGCCAGCAGCCCTCAGTCAGGGGTGATGACTGAAGCTTTCTTT. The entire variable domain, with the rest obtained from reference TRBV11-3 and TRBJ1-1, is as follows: EAGVVQSPRYKIIEKKQPVAFWCNPISGHNTLYWYLQNLGQGPELLIRYENEEAVDDSQLPKDRFSAERLKGVDSTLKIQPAELGDSAVYLCASSPQSGVMTEAFFGQGTRLTVV.

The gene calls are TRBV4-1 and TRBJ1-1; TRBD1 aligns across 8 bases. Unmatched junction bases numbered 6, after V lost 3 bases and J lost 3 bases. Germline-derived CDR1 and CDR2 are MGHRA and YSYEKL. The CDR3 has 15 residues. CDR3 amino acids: CASSHSQGADTEAFF. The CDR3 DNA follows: TGCGCCAGCAGCCATAGTCAGGGGGCGGACACTGAAGCTTTCTTT.

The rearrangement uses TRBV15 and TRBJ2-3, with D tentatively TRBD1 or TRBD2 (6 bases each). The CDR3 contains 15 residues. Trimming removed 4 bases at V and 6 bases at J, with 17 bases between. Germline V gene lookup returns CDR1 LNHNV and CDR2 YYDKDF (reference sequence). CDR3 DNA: TGTGCCACCAGCATGGCACGGGGGCTGATGGATACGCAGTATTTT. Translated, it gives CATSMARGLMDTQYF.

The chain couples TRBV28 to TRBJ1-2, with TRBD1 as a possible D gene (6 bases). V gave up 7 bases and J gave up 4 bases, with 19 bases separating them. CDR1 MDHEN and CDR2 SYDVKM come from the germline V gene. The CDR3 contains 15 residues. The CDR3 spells CASTLSGGFGYGYTF. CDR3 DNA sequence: TGTGCCAGCACCCTCTCGGGGGGCTTTGGCTATGGCTACACCTTC.

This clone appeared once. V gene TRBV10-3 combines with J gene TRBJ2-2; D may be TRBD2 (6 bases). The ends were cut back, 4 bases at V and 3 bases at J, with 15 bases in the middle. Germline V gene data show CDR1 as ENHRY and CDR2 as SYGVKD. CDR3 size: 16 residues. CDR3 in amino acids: CAISAAGTGDTGELFF. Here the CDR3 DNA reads TGTGCCATCAGTGCCGCCGGGACTGGGGACACCGGGGAGCTGTTTTTT.

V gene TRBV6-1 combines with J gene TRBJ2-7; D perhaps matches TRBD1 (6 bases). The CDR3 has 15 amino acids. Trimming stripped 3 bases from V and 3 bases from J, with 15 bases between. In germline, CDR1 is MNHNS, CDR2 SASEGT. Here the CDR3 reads CASSEGASLNYEQYF. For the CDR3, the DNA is TGTGCCAGCAGTGAGGGGGCTTCGCTGAACTACGAGCAGTACTTC.

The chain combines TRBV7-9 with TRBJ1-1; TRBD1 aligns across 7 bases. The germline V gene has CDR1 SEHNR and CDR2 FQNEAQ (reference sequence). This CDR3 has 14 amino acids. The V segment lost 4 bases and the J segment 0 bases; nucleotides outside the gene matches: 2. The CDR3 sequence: CASSSRGVNTEAFF. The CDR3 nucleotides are TGTGCCAGCAGCTCCAGGGGGGTGAACACTGAAGCTTTCTTT.

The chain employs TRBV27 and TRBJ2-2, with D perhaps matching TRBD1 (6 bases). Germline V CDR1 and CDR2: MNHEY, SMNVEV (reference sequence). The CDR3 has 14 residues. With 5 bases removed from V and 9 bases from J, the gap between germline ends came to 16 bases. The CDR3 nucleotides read TGTGCCAGCAGTCTCTACTTGGGGGCCAGGGAGCTGTTTTTT. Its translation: CASSLYLGARELFF.

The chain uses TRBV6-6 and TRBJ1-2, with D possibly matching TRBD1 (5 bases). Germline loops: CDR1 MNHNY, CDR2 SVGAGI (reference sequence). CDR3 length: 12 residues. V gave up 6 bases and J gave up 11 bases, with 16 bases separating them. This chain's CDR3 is CASSPGDLRYTF. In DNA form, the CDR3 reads TGTGCCAGCAGCCCCGGGGACCTTAGGTACACCTTC.

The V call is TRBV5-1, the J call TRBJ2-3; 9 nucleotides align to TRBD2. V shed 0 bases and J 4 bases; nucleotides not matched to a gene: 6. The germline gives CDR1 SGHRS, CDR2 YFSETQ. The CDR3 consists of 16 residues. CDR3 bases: TGCGCCAGCAGCTTGGCAGCGGGAGGCCCGGCAGATACGCAGTATTTT. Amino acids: CASSLAAGGPADTQYF.

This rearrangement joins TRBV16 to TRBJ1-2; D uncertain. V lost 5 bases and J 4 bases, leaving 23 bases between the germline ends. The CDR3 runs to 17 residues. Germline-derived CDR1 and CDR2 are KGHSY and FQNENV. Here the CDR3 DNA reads TGTGCCAGCAGCATACGCTCGTTCGTTAGAAAGACCTATGGCTACACCTTC. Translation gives CASSIRSFVRKTYGYTF.

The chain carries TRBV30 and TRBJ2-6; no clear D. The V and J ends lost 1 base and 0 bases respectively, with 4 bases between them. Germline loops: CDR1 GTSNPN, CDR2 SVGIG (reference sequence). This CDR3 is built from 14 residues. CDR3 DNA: TGTGCCTGGAGTGAGGGCTCTGGGGCCAACGTCCTGACTTTC. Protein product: CAWSEGSGANVLTF.

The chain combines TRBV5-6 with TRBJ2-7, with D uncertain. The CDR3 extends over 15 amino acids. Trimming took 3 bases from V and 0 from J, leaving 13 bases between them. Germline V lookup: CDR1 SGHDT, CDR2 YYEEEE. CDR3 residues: CASSSLPTSSYEQYV. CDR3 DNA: TGTGCCAGCAGCTCCCTCCCCACGAGCTCCTACGAGCAGTACGTC.

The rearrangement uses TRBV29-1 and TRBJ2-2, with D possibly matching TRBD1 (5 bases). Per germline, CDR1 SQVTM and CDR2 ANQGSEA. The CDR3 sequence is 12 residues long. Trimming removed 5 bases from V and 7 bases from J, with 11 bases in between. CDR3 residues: CSVLTDGGELFF. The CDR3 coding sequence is TGCAGCGTTTTGACAGATGGCGGGGAGCTGTTTTTT.

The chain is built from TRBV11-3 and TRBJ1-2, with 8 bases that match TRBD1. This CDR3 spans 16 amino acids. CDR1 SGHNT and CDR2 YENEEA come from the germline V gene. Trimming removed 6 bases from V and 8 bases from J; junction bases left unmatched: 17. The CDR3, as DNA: TGTGCCAGCAGTTACCGGCCCGGGACAGGCTCGTTCGGCTACACCTTC. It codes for CASSYRPGTGSFGYTF.

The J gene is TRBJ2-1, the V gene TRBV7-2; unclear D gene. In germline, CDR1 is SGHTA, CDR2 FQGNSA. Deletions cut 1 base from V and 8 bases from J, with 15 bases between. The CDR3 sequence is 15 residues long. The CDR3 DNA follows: TGTGCCAGCAGCTTAGTGAGACTCCCCGGGCATGAGCAGTTCTTC. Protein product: CASSLVRLPGHEQFF.

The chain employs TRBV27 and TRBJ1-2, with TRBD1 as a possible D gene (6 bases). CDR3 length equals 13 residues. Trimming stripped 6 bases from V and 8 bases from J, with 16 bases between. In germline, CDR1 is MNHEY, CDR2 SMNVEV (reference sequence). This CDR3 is CASRLSRGEGYTF. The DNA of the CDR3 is TGTGCCAGCAGACTATCCAGGGGAGAAGGCTACACCTTC.

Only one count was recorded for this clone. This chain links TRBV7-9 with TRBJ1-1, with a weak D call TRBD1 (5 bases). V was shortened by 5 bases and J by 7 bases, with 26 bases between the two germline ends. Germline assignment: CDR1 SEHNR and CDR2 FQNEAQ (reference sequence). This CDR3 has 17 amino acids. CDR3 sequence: CASSTLTSPTRGIEAFF. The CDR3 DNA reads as TGTGCCAGCAGCACACTGACCAGCCCGACAAGGGGTATTGAAGCTTTCTTT.

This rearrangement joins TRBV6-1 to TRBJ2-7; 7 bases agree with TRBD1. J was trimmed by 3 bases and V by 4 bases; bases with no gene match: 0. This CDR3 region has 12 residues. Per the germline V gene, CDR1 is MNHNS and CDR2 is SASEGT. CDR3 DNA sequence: TGTGCCAGCAGTGGACAGGGCTACGAGCAGTACGTC. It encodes CASSGQGYEQYV.

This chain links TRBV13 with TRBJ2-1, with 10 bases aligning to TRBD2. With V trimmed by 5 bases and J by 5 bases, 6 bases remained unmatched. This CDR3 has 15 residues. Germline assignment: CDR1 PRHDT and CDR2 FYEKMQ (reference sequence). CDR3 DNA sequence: TGTGCCAGCAGCGCCTGGACTAGCGGAAACAATGAGCAGTTCTTC. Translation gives CASSAWTSGNNEQFF. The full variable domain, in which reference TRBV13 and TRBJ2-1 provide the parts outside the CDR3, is AAGVIQSPRHLIKEKRETATLKCYPIPRHDTVYWYQQGPGQDPQFLISFYEKMQSDKGSIPDRFSAQQFSDYHSELNMSSLELGDSALYFCASSAWTSGNNEQFFGPGTRLTVL.

The CDR3 DNA follows: TGTGCCAGTACCGAGGTTAGGGACAGAGGAACCTACGAGCAGTACTTC. It is translated as CASTEVRDRGTYEQYF. The V gene is TRBV7-9, the J gene TRBJ2-7, with 7 bases that match TRBD1. This CDR3 comprises 16 residues. V shed 9 bases and J 2 bases; nucleotides not matched to a gene: 16. Per germline, CDR1 SEHNR and CDR2 FQNEAQ (reference sequence). The variable domain in full, with the rest retrieved from reference TRBV7-9 and TRBJ2-7, is DTGVSQNPRHKITKRGQNVTFRCDPISEHNRLYWYRQTLGQGPEFLTYFQNEAQLEKSRLLSDRFSAERPKGSFSTLEIQRTEQGDSAMYLCASTEVRDRGTYEQYFGPGTRLTVT.